This TCR beta chain appears in the sequencing data of a study of Tregs in tolerant kidney transplant recipients. Study-level findings and limits: Validation in larger populations is needed because few patients were studied.

Germline V gene sequence: CDR1 SGHNT, CDR2 YENEEA. Trimming took off 2 bases at V and 1 base at J, with 23 bases between the two ends. The CDR3 extends over 19 amino acids. Profiled with immunoSEQ multiplex PCR; TCRdb holds only in-frame clones, not every one. The sample lists roughly 120,000 clones; 92% were seen once. Notes on this clone: Its antigen is unidentified.

Specimen: CD4+ T cells from blood. This rearrangement joins TRBV11-3 to TRBJ1-1; possibly TRBD1 for D (6 bases). The receptor was derived from a human donor in good health. The CDR3 is CASSLSPYPYRDGNTEAFF. CDR3 DNA sequence: TGTGCCAGCAGCTTATCCCCCTACCCCTACAGGGATGGGAACACTGAAGCTTTCTTT.